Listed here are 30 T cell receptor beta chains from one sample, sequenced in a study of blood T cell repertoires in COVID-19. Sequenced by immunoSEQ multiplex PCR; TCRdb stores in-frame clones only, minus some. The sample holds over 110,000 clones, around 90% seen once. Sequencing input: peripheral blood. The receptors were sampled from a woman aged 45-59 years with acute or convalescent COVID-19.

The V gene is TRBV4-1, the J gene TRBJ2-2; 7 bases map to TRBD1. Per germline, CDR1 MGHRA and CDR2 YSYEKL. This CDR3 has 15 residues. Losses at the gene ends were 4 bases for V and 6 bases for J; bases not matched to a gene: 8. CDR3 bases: TGCGCCAGCAGCCCCCCCTGGACAGGCTCCGGGGAGCTGTTTTTT. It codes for CASSPPWTGSGELFF.

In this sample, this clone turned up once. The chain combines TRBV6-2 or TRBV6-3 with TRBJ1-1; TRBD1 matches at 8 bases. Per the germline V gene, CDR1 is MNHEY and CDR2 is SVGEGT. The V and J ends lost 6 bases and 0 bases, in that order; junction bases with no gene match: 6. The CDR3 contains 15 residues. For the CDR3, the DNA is TGTGCCAGCAGCAGACGGACAGGGCTGAACACTGAAGCTTTCTTT. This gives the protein CASSRRTGLNTEAFF.

The CDR3 DNA reads as TGTGCCAGCAGTTTGGCAGAATACACTGAAGCTTTCTTT. Its translation is CASSLAEYTEAFF. The J gene is TRBJ1-1, the V gene TRBV2; D gene unclear. V lost 5 bases to trimming and J lost 3 bases, with 10 bases between them. This CDR3 is built from 13 residues. From germline, CDR1 is SNHLY and CDR2 FYNNEI.

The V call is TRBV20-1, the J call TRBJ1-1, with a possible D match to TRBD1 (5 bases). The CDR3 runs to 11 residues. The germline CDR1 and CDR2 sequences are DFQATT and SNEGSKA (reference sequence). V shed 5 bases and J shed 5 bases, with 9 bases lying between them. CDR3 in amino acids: CSAPGFTEAFF. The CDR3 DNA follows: TGCAGTGCTCCAGGGTTTACTGAAGCTTTCTTT.

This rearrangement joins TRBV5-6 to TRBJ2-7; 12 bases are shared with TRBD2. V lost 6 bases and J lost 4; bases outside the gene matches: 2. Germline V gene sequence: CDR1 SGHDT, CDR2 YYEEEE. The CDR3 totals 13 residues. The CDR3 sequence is CASKTSGRYEQYF. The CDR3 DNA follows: TGTGCCAGCAAGACTAGCGGGAGATACGAGCAGTACTTC.

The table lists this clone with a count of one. Here the CDR3 reads CASSFQGGETQYF. CDR3 in DNA: TGTGCCAGCAGCTTTCAGGGTGGAGAGACCCAGTACTTC. V gene TRBV7-2 combines with J gene TRBJ2-5; perhaps TRBD1 as D (5 bases). From germline, CDR1 is SGHTA and CDR2 FQGNSA. The CDR3 has 13 amino acids. Trimming took off 3 bases at V and 4 bases at J, with 9 bases between the two ends.

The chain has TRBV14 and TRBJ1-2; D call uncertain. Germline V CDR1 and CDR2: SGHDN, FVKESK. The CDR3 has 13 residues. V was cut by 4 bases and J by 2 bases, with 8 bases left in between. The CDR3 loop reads CASSPEINYGYTF. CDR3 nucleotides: TGTGCCAGCAGCCCCGAGATAAACTATGGCTACACCTTC.

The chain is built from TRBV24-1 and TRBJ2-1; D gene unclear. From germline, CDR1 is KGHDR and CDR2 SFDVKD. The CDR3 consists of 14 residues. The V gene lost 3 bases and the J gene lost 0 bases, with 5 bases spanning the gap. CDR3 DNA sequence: TGTGCCACCAGTGATGGCCTCTCCTACAATGAGCAGTTCTTC. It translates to CATSDGLSYNEQFF.

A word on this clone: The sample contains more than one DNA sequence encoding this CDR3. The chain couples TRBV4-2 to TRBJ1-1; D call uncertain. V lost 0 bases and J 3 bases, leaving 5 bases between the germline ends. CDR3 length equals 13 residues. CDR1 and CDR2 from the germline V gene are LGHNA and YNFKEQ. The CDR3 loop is CASSQDRDTEAFF. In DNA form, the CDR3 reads TGTGCCAGCAGCCAAGACCGGGACACTGAAGCTTTCTTT.

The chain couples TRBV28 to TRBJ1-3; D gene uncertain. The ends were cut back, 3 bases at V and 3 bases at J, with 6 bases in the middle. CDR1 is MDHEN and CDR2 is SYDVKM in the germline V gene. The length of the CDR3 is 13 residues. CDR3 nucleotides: TGTGCCAGCAGTTTCGTGAGTGGAAACACCATATATTTT. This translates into CASSFVSGNTIYF. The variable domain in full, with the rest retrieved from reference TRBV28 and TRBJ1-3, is DVKVTQSSRYLVKRTGEKVFLECVQDMDHENMFWYRQDPGLGLRLIYFSYDVKMKEKGDIPEGYSVSREKKERFSLILESASTNQTSMYLCASSFVSGNTIYFGEGSWLTVV.

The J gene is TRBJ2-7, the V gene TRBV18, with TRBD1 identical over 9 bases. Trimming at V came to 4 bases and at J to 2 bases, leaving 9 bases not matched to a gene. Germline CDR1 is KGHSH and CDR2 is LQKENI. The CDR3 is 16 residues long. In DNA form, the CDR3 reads TGTGCCAGCTCACTAGGAGGGACAGGGAATACCTACGAGCAGTACTTC. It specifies CASSLGGTGNTYEQYF.

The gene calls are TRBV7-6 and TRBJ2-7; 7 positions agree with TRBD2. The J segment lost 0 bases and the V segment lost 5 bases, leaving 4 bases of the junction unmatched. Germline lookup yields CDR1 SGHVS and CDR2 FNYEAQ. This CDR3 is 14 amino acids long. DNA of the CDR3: TGTGCCAGCAGCGCCGGGACTATCTCCTACGAGCAGTACTTC. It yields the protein CASSAGTISYEQYF.

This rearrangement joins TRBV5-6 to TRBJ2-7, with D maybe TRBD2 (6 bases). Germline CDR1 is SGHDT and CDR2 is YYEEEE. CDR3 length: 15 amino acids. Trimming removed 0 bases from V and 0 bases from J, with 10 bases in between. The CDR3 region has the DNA TGTGCCAGCAGCTTGGGAGCGCGGGGCTCCTACGAGCAGTACTTC. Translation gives CASSLGARGSYEQYF.

CDR3 sequence (DNA): TGTGCCAGCAGCCAAGCGGGTGATGGGGCGGGGGAGCTGTTTTTT. This codes for CASSQAGDGAGELFF. V is TRBV4-2 and J is TRBJ2-2; possibly TRBD1 for D (5 bases). CDR1 and CDR2 (germline): LGHNA, YNFKEQ. V lost 1 base and J lost 8, with 14 bases in between. The CDR3 covers 15 residues.

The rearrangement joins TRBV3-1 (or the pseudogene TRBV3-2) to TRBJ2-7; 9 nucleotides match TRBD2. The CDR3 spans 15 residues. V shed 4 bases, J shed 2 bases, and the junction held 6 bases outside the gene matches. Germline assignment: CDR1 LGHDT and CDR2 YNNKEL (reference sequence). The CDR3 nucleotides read TGTGCCAGCAGCCTGGGACTAGCAGCAGCCTACGAGCAGTACTTC. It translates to CASSLGLAAAYEQYF.

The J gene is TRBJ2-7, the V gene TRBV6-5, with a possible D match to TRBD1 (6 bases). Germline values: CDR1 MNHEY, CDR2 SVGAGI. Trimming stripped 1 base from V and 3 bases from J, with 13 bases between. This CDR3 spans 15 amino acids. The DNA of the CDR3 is TGTGCCAGCAGTTACTTGACAGGTGACGGCTACGAGCAGTACTTC. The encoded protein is CASSYLTGDGYEQYF.

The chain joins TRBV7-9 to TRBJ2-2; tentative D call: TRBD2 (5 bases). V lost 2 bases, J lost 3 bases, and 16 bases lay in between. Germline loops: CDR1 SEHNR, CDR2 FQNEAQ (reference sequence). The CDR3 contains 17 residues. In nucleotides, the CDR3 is TGTGCCAGCAGCTTAAGGGTTGGAGGAGAGTACACCGGGGAGCTGTTTTTT. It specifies CASSLRVGGEYTGELFF.

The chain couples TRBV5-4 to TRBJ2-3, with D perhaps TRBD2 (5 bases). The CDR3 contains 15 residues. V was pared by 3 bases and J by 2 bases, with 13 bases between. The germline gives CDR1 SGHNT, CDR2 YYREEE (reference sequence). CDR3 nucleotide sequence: TGTGCCAGCAGCTCCACGGGGTTCTCCACAGATACGCAGTATTTT. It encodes CASSSTGFSTDTQYF.

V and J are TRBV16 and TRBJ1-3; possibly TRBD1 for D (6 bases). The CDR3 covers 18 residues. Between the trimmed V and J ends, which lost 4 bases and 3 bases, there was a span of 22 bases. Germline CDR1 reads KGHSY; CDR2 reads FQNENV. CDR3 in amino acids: CASSPVGGGLAGGNTIYF. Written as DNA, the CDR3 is TGTGCCAGCAGCCCCGTAGGGGGAGGACTAGCAGGTGGAAACACCATATATTTT. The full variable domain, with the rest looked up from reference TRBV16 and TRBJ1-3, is GEEVAQTPKHLVRGEGQKAKLYCAPIKGHSYVFWYQQVLKNEFKFLISFQNENVFDETGMPKERFSAKCLPNSPCSLEIQATKLEDSAVYFCASSPVGGGLAGGNTIYFGEGSWLTVV.

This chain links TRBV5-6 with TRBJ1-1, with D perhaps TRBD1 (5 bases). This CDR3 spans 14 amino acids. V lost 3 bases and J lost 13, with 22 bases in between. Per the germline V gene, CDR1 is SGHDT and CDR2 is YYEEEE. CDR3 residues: CASSSLQVNKGGFF. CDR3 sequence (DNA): TGTGCCAGCAGCTCCCTACAGGTGAACAAGGGTGGTTTCTTT.

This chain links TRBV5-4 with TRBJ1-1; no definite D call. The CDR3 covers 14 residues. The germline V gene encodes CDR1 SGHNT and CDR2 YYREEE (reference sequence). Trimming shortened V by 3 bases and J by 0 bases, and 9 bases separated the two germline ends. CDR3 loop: CASSSRELNTEAFF. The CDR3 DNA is TGTGCCAGCAGCTCACGGGAACTGAACACTGAAGCTTTCTTT.

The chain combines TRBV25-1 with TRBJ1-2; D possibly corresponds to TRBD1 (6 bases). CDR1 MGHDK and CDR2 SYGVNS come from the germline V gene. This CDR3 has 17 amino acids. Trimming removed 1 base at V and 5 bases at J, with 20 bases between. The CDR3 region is CASSESNVLDRRYGYTF. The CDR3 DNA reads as TGTGCCAGCAGTGAATCTAACGTATTAGACAGGAGGTATGGCTACACCTTC.

In DNA, the CDR3 is TGTGCCAGCAGCCACCTTGCGGGAGGAAACACCGGGGAGCTGTTTTTT. It is translated as CASSHLAGGNTGELFF. The gene calls are TRBV3-1 (or the pseudogene TRBV3-2) and TRBJ2-2; 8 bases are shared with TRBD2. The CDR3 sequence is 16 residues long. The V segment lost 3 bases and the J segment 2 bases; nucleotides outside the gene matches: 5. In germline, CDR1 is LGHDT, CDR2 YNNKEL (reference sequence).

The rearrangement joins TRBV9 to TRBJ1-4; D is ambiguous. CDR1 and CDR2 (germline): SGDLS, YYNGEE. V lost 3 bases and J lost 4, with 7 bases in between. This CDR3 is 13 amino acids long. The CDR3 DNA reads TGTGCCAGCAGCGCGGAGAGTAATGAAAAACTGTTTTTT. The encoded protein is CASSAESNEKLFF.

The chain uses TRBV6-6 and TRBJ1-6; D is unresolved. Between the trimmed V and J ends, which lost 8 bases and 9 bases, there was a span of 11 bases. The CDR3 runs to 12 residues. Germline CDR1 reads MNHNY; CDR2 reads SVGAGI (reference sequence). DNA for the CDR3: TGTGCCAGCCTAACCGTTGGTTCACCCCTCCACTTT. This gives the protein CASLTVGSPLHF.

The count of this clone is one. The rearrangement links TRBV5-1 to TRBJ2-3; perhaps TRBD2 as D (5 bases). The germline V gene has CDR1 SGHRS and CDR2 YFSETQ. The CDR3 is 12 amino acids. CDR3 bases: TGCGCGGCGGGCGAAAGCACAGATACGCAGTATTTT. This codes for CAAGESTDTQYF.

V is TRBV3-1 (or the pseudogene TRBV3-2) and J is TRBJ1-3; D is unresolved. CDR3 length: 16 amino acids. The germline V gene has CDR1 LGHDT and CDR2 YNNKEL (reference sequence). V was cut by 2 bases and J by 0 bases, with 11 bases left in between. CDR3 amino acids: CASSQSTRSSGNTIYF. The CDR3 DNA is TGTGCCAGCAGCCAATCGACCCGGAGCTCTGGAAACACCATATATTTT.

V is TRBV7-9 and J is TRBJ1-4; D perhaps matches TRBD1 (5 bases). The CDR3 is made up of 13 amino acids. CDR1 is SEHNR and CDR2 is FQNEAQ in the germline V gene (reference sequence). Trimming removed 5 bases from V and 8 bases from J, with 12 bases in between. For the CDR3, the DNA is TGTGCCAGCAGCCTCCAGGGCACGGAAAAACTGTTTTTT. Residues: CASSLQGTEKLFF.

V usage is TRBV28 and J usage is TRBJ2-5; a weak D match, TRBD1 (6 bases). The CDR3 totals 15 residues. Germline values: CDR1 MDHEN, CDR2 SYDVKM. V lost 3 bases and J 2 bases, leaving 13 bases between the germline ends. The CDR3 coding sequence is TGTGCCAGCAGTTTGAGTGCGAGGGGGCAAGAGACCCAGTACTTC. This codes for CASSLSARGQETQYF. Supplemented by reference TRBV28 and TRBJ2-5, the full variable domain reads DVKVTQSSRYLVKRTGEKVFLECVQDMDHENMFWYRQDPGLGLRLIYFSYDVKMKEKGDIPEGYSVSREKKERFSLILESASTNQTSMYLCASSLSARGQETQYFGPGTRLLVL.

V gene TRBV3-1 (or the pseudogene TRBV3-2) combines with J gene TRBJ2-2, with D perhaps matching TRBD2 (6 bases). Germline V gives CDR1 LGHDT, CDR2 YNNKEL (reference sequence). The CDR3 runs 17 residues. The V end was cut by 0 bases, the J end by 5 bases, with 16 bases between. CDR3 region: CASSQDPRESRTGELFF. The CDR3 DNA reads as TGTGCCAGCAGCCAAGATCCTCGGGAGTCGAGGACCGGGGAGCTGTTTTTT.